A selection of T cell receptor beta chains follows, all from one sample in a study of T cell responses to AZD1222 COVID-19 vaccine. The protocol was immunoSEQ multiplex PCR, while the TCRdb copy is restricted to in-frame clones and leaves out a portion. The profile shows 190,000 or so clones, approximately 93% of them singletons. The sequenced sample was peripheral blood, obtained 28 days after the second AZD1222 dose. These receptors were taken from an adult who received the AZD1222 COVID-19 vaccine. Each CDR3 is given with its conserved first and last residue. The order of the fields is V gene, clone size, D gene, J gene, CDR3 DNA, CDR3 protein. A D gene is named only where the DNA matches it firmly. Expanded clones are given a class, and other clones once, few, many or no size at all.

TRBV6-6	NA	TRBD1	TRBJ2-7	TGTGCCAGCAGGAACGACAGGGTCTACGAGCAGTACTTC	CASRNDRVYEQYF
TRBV7-9	once	TRBD1	TRBJ1-4	TGTGCCAGCAGCTTCCCCCGGGGAACAGGGGTTAATGAAAAACTGTTTTTT	CASSFPRGTGVNEKLFF
TRBV2	once	NA	TRBJ2-1	TGTGCCAGCTGCACTCTAGTGGGGGGAAACAATGAGCAGTTCTTC	CASCTLVGGNNEQFF
TRBV30	NA	TRBD1	TRBJ1-5	TGTGCCTGGAGTACGGGACAGGGTTCTAGGCAGCCCCAGCATTTT	CAWSTGQGSRQPQHF
TRBV5-6	NA	NA	TRBJ1-4	TGTGCCAGCAGCTTTGGTCAGGGGTTTGCTAATGAAAAACTGTTTTTT	CASSFGQGFANEKLFF
TRBV3-1/TRBV3-2	NA	NA	TRBJ1-2	TGTGCCAGCAGCCAAGTACAGGAGAAGGCTGGCTACACCTTC	CASSQVQEKAGYTF
TRBV18	NA	NA	TRBJ2-2	TGTGCCAGCTCACCGACAGGGAACACCGGGGAGCTGTTTTTT	CASSPTGNTGELFF
TRBV5-1	NA	TRBD2	TRBJ2-5	TGCGCCAGCAGCTTGGAGGGACTAGCGGGGGGAGGAGAGACCCAGTACTTC	CASSLEGLAGGGETQYF
TRBV5-3	NA	NA	TRBJ2-2	TGTGCCAGAAGCCTAGCTAAGAGTGCTTATAACACCGGGGAGCTGTTTTTT	CARSLAKSAYNTGELFF
TRBV5-5	NA	TRBD1	TRBJ1-2	TGTGCCAGCAGCATGACAGGGGAGAGAGGCTATGGCTACACCTTC	CASSMTGERGYGYTF
TRBV19	NA	NA	TRBJ1-1	TGTGCCAGTAGTCCCTCCGGGTCGGGGAACACTGAAGCTTTCTTT	CASSPSGSGNTEAFF
TRBV3-1/TRBV3-2	NA	NA	TRBJ1-5	TGTGCCAGCAGCCAAGGCCGGGCGAGGGCTCAGCCCCAGCATTTT	CASSQGRARAQPQHF
TRBV9	NA	NA	TRBJ2-7	TGTGCCAGCAGCGTAGACAGCTACTACGAGCAGTACTTC	CASSVDSYYEQYF
TRBV3-1/TRBV3-2	NA	NA	TRBJ1-1	TGTGCCAGCAGCCAAAGCAGGAGGGCAGGGACTATGAACACTGAAGCTTTCTTT	CASSQSRRAGTMNTEAFF
TRBV18	NA	NA	TRBJ2-6	TGTGCCAGCTCACCAAACACAGGGCCTGGGGCCAACGTCCTGACTTTC	CASSPNTGPGANVLTF
TRBV7-9	NA	TRBD1	TRBJ1-4	TGTGCCAGCAGCTTGGGGGACAGTGAAAAACTGTTTTTT	CASSLGDSEKLFF
TRBV15	NA	NA	TRBJ1-1	TGTGCCACCAGCAGAGATAGGTTTGAAGCTTTCTTT	CATSRDRFEAFF
TRBV5-1	few	NA	TRBJ1-4	TGCGCCAGCAGCTTGGAGGTGGGAACAGGTGAAAAACTGTTTTTT	CASSLEVGTGEKLFF
TRBV19	NA	TRBD2	TRBJ2-3	TGTGCCAGTAGTATAACCGGGGGGAGATCAGATACGCAGTATTTT	CASSITGGRSDTQYF
TRBV7-9	NA	NA	TRBJ1-1	TGTGCCAGCAGCCCCCCGGGAGGGTCGACTGAAGCTTTCTTT	CASSPPGGSTEAFF
TRBV5-5	NA	TRBD1	TRBJ2-3	TGTGCCAGCAGCTTAGGGCCACAGGGGAGCACAGATACGCAGTATTTT	CASSLGPQGSTDTQYF
TRBV6-2/TRBV6-3	NA	NA	TRBJ2-3	TGTGCCAGCAGCCAGGAACGCAATACGCAGTATTTT	CASSQERNTQYF
TRBV19	NA	TRBD1	TRBJ1-1	TGTGCCAGTAGTGATCAGGGGGGGCACGAAGCTTTCTTT	CASSDQGGHEAFF
TRBV7-2	NA	TRBD2	TRBJ2-3	TGTGCCAGCAGCTTAGTGTCACCGTCCCCGCGGGGGATACTGCAGTATTTT	CASSLVSPSPRGILQYF
TRBV6-5	NA	NA	TRBJ1-2	TGTGCCAGCAGTTTCAGGGGATATGGCTACACCTTC	CASSFRGYGYTF
TRBV6-2/TRBV6-3	NA	TRBD1	TRBJ1-1	TGTGCCAGCAGTTACCCCCAGGGGGGCCTTTCCACTGAAGCTTTCTTT	CASSYPQGGLSTEAFF
TRBV7-9	NA	NA	TRBJ1-2	TGTGCCAGCAGCTCAGCGGGGGGCGCCGTCACCTACACCTTC	CASSSAGGAVTYTF
TRBV9	NA	NA	TRBJ1-3	TGTGCCAGCAGCCCCCACACAAGCGGAGACACCATATATTTT	CASSPHTSGDTIYF
TRBV5-6	NA	NA	TRBJ1-2	TGTGCCAGCAGCTTGACACGGGTCGCCGGCTACACCTTC	CASSLTRVAGYTF
TRBV20-1	NA	NA	TRBJ2-7	TGCAGTGCTAGGTGGGGCGAGCAGTACTTC	CSARWGEQYF
TRBV3-1/TRBV3-2	NA	NA	TRBJ2-5	TGTGCCAGCAGCCCAGGGATGGAGACCCAGTACTTC	CASSPGMETQYF
TRBV27	NA	TRBD2	TRBJ2-5	TGTGCCAGCAGTGGGGTGGTTAGCGGGGAGGAGACCCAGTACTTC	CASSGVVSGEETQYF
TRBV24-1	NA	NA	TRBJ1-1	TGTGCCACGGGCTCCTACCATAGGAGGGGACCTGAAGCTTTCTTT	CATGSYHRRGPEAFF
TRBV29-1	NA	NA	TRBJ2-7	TGCAGCGCGTTACAGGGCTACGAGCAGTACTTC	CSALQGYEQYF
TRBV25-1	NA	NA	TRBJ2-4	TGTGCCAGAGGCCCATTCACCCCATACTTC	CARGPFTPYF
TRBV5-8	NA	NA	TRBJ2-2	TGTGCCAGCAGCTTGGTTCTCAGCACCGGGGAGCTGTTTTTT	CASSLVLSTGELFF
TRBV27	NA	NA	TRBJ2-7	TGTGCCAGCAGTTTCAGTGTCCCTTCCTCCTACGAGCAGTACTTC	CASSFSVPSSYEQYF
TRBV18	NA	NA	TRBJ2-1	TGTGCCAGCTCACTGACGAGTTCAGCCAGCTCCTACAATGAGCAGTTCTTC	CASSLTSSASSYNEQFF
TRBV5-4	NA	NA	TRBJ2-3	TGTGCCAGCAGACGCGGGACCCTATCCGGGGTGCCAGTAGATACGCAGTATTTT	CASRRGTLSGVPVDTQYF
TRBV3-1/TRBV3-2	NA	NA	TRBJ1-2	TGTGCCAGCAGCCAAGACCCAGGACAGCCTAACTATGGCTACACCTTC	CASSQDPGQPNYGYTF